This T cell receptor beta chain is from a study of CD8+ T cells in alopecia areata. Treatment given: oral pan-JAK inhibitor, 5-10 mg twice daily. This CDR3 is built from 14 residues. V gave up 2 bases and J gave up 4 bases, with 14 bases separating them. The germline gives CDR1 SQVTM, CDR2 ANQGSEA. cDNA serving as the sequencing template came from extracted, reverse transcribed RNA. Clones were read by immunoSEQ multiplex PCR, and TCRdb kept only the in-frame ones, dropping some. Found here are 170,000 or so clones, about 60% of them singletons; the top ten hold over 10%. Sequencing used CD8+ T cells sorted from blood, obtained at week 24, from a patient treated with tofacitinib. The chain couples TRBV29-1 to TRBJ1-1, with D perhaps matching TRBD1 (6 bases). This TCR was recovered from a human donor with alopecia areata. CDR3 coding DNA: TGCAGCGTTGAAACAGGGAGGGGAGGCACTGAAGCTTTCTTT. Protein: CSVETGRGGTEAFF.